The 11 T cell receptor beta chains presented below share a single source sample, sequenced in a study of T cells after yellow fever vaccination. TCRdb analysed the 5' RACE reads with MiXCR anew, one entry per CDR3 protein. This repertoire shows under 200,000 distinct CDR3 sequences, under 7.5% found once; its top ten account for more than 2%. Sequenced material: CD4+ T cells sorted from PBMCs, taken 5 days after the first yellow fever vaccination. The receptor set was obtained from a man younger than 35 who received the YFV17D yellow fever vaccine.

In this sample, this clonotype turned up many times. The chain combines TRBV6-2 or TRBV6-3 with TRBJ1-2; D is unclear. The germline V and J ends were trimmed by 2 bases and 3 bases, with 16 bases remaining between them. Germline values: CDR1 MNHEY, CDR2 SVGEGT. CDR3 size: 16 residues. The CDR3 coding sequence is TGTGCCAGCAGTTACCCTCTGATGGGTCATGACTATGGCTACACCTTC. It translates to CASSYPLMGHDYGYTF.

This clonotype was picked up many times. The CDR3 region has the DNA TGTGCCTGGAGTCGCGGGGGGACGTACAATGAGCAGTTCTTC. The encoded protein is CAWSRGGTYNEQFF. The chain has TRBV30 and TRBJ2-1, with 8 bases identical to TRBD2. The V gene end was trimmed by 2 bases and the J gene end by 4 bases; junction bases not matched to a gene: 4. The CDR3 contains 14 residues. Germline loops: CDR1 GTSNPN, CDR2 SVGIG (reference sequence).

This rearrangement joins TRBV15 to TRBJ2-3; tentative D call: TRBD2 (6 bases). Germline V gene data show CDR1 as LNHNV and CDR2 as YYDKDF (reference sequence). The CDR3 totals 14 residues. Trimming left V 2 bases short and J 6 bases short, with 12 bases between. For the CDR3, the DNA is TGTGCCACCAGCAGATCGGAGGGGCCCGATACGCAGTATTTT. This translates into CATSRSEGPDTQYF. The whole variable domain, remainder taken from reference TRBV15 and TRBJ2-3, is DAMVIQNPRYQVTQFGKPVTLSCSQTLNHNVMYWYQQKSSQAPKLLFHYYDKDFNNEADTPDNFQSRRPNTSFCFLDIRSPGLGDTAMYLCATSRSEGPDTQYFGPGTRLTVL.

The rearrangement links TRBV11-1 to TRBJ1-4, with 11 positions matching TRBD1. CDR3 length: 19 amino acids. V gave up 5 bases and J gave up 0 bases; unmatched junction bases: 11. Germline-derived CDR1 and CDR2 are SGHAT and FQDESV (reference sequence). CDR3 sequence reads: CASSMGRTGGFATNEKLFF. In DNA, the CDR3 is TGTGCCAGCAGCATGGGCAGGACAGGGGGCTTTGCAACTAATGAAAAACTGTTTTTT.

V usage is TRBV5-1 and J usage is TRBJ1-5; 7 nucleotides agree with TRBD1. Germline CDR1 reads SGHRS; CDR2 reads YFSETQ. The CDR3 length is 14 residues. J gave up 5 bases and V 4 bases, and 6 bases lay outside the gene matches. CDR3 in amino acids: CASSPGQADQPQHF. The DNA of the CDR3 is TGCGCCAGCAGCCCCGGACAGGCGGATCAGCCCCAGCATTTT.

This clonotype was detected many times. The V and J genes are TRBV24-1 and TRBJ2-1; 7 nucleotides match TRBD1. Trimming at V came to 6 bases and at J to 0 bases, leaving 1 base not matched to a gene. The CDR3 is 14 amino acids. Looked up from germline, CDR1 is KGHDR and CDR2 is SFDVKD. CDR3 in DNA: TGTGCCACCAGTAGGACAGGCTCCTACAATGAGCAGTTCTTC. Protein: CATSRTGSYNEQFF.

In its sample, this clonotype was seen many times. Here the CDR3 reads CASTQGQGVNEQFF. The DNA of the CDR3 is TGTGCCAGCACCCAGGGACAGGGGGTCAATGAGCAGTTCTTC. The V call is TRBV12-3 or TRBV12-4, the J call TRBJ2-1; 11 bases match TRBD1. Trimming at V came to 7 bases and at J to 6 bases, leaving 5 bases not matched to a gene. The CDR3 sequence is 14 residues long.

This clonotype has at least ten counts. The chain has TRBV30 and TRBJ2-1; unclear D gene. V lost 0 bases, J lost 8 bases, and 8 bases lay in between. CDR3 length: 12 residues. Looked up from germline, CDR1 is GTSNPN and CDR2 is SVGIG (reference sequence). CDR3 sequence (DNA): TGTGCCTGGAGTGTACTGTCCGATGAGCAGTTCTTC. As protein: CAWSVLSDEQFF.

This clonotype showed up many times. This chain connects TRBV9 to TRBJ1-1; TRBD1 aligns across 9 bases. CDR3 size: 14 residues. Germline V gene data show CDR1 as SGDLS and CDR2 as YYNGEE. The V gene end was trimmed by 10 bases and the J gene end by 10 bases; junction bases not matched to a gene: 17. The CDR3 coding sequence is TGTGCCGCCACGAACAGGGGGCGAGTCCCGGGAGCTTTCTTT. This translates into CAATNRGRVPGAFF.

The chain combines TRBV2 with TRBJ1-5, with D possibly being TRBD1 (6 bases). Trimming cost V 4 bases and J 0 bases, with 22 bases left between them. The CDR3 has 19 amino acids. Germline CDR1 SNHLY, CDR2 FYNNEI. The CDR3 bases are TGTGCCAGCAGTGCTTTGGCCTGGACAGCCGATTATAGCAATCAGCCCCAGCATTTT. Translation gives CASSALAWTADYSNQPQHF.

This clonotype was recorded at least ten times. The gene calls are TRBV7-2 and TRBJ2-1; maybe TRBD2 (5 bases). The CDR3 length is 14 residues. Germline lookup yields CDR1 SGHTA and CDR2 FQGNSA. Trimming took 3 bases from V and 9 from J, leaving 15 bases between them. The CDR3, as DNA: TGTGCCAGCAGCTTCGGACGGCGGGCGGGTGAGCAGTTCTTC. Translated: CASSFGRRAGEQFF.